This TCR beta chain was found in a study of identical twins. Overall study results and limits: For out-of-frame beta sequences, excess twin sharing was weaker.

Germline V gives CDR1 SGHRS, CDR2 YFSETQ. Trimming took off 4 bases at V and 7 bases at J, with 12 bases between the two ends. The CDR3 has 12 amino acids. In regard to this clonotype: Its specificity is not known.

TCRdb itself ran the 5' RACE reads through MiXCR, one entry per CDR3 protein. In the table there are a few hundred thousand distinct CDR3 sequences, approximately 10% of which are singletons. These data also featured in a second study, about yellow fever vaccine responses in identical twins.

The V gene is TRBV5-1, the J gene TRBJ2-7; D possibly matches TRBD1 or TRBD2 (5 bases each). The source of this sequence is a woman under 30 in good health. Sequenced: PBMCs. The CDR3 sequence is CASSPGRIEQYF. CDR3 nucleotide sequence: TGCGCCAGCAGCCCGGGACGGATAGAGCAGTACTTC.